The rows below give T cell receptor beta chains drawn from one sample of a study of T cell repertoires in aging, cancer and after chemotherapy. TCRdb re-called the multiplex PCR reads through MiXCR, storing one row per CDR3 protein. The data contain around 11,000 distinct CDR3 sequences, around 44% of them seen just once; the ten biggest clones take up around 1.5%. What was sequenced was blood. The receptor source for this set is a human donor in good health. CDR3s include the opening cysteine and the closing phenylalanine or tryptophan. The order of the fields is CDR3 protein, CDR3 DNA, D gene, J gene, clone size, V gene. A D gene is named only where the DNA matches it firmly. Rows may omit the clone size; those that give it use once, few, many or a size class.

CSTSRGQNTEAFF,TGCAGTACTAGCAGGGGGCAGAACACTGAAGCTTTCTTT,TRBD1,TRBJ1-1,-,TRBV20-1
CASSPRQGVNTGELFF,TGTGCCAGCAGCCCGCGACAGGGGGTGAACACCGGGGAGCTGTTTTTT,TRBD1,TRBJ2-2,few,TRBV5-5
CASTIQGGADTQYF,TGTGCCAGCACTATACAGGGTGGTGCAGATACGCAGTATTTT,-,TRBJ2-3,-,TRBV6-2/TRBV6-3
CSARQPNTEAFF,TGCAGTGCTCGACAGCCGAACACTGAAGCTTTCTTT,-,TRBJ1-1,-,TRBV20-1
CASRSGQGSYEQYF,TGTGCCAGTAGGTCGGGACAGGGTTCCTACGAGCAGTACTTC,TRBD1,TRBJ2-7,once,TRBV19
CASRWNRGKIDYGYTF,TGTGCCAGCAGGTGGAACAGGGGAAAGATCGACTATGGCTACACCTTC,TRBD1,TRBJ1-2,-,TRBV6-1
CASSFERVQGYTGELFF,TGCGCCAGCAGCTTCGAACGGGTACAGGGGTACACCGGGGAGCTGTTTTTT,TRBD1,TRBJ2-2,-,TRBV5-1
CASSFASGQESYGYTF,TGTGCCAGCAGCTTCGCTTCCGGACAGGAGAGCTATGGCTACACCTTC,TRBD1,TRBJ1-2,few,TRBV11-2
CASSPGLAGRYEQYF,TGTGCCAGCTCACCTGGACTAGCGGGGAGGTACGAGCAGTACTTC,TRBD2,TRBJ2-7,-,TRBV18
CASSLGGGPLGGELFF,TGTGCCAGTAGTTTAGGCGGGGGGCCGTTGGGCGGGGAGCTGTTTTTT,TRBD2,TRBJ2-2,few,TRBV19
CASSLPGGQNTQYF,TGTGCCAGCAGTCTTCCGGGGGGGCAGAATACGCAGTATTTT,TRBD2,TRBJ2-3,-,TRBV6-6
CSVLTRAAQNQPQHF,TGCAGTGTCCTCACCCGGGCAGCTCAAAATCAGCCCCAGCATTTT,-,TRBJ1-5,-,TRBV20-1
CASSPQGSYGYTF,TGTGCCAGCAGCCCCCAGGGGTCCTATGGCTACACCTTC,-,TRBJ1-2,-,TRBV7-9
CASSLDAGSYEQYF,TGTGCCAGCAGCTTGGACGCAGGTAGTTACGAGCAGTACTTC,-,TRBJ2-7,-,TRBV5-5
CASSRQETQYF,TGTGCCAGCAGCCGCCAAGAGACCCAGTACTTC,-,TRBJ2-5,few,TRBV6-1
CASSLTDTQYF,TGTGCCAGCAGTTTAACAGATACGCAGTATTTT,-,TRBJ2-3,-,TRBV6-2/TRBV6-3
CASSSQEAGAYEQYF,TGTGCCAGTAGTAGTCAGGAGGCGGGGGCCTACGAGCAGTACTTC,TRBD2,TRBJ2-7,-,TRBV19
CASSGDSGRRPNPSTDTQYF,TGTGCCAGCAGCGGGGACAGCGGACGGCGCCCGAACCCTAGCACAGATACGCAGTATTTT,TRBD1,TRBJ2-3,-,TRBV7-2
CSVEGLASTYNEQFF,TGCAGCGTTGAGGGACTAGCGAGCACCTACAATGAGCAGTTCTTC,TRBD2,TRBJ2-1,-,TRBV29-1
CASSRPVGPGWTGELFF,TGTGCCAGTAGTCGCCCAGTTGGGCCGGGATGGACCGGGGAGCTGTTTTTT,-,TRBJ2-2,-,TRBV19
CASSLVQGEETQYF,TGCGCCAGCAGCTTGGTCCAAGGGGAAGAGACCCAGTACTTC,-,TRBJ2-5,-,TRBV5-1
CASSQFRDTQYF,TGTGCCAGCAGCCAATTCCGGGATACGCAGTATTTT,-,TRBJ2-3,-,TRBV7-2
CASSIAHSGLSYEQYF,TGTGCCAGCAGTATCGCTCATAGCGGGCTATCCTACGAGCAGTACTTC,TRBD2,TRBJ2-7,-,TRBV12-3/TRBV12-4
CASSFAGVKNIQYF,TGTGCCAGCAGCTTTGCAGGGGTCAAAAACATTCAGTACTTC,-,TRBJ2-4,-,TRBV5-5
CSATGTLNYGYTF,TGCAGTGCTACCGGGACACTTAACTATGGCTACACCTTC,-,TRBJ1-2,-,TRBV20-1
CASSVVDSDYGYTF,TGTGCCAGCAGCGTAGTCGACAGTGATTATGGCTACACCTTC,-,TRBJ1-2,-,TRBV9
CASSYWANSDYTF,TGTGCCAGCAGTTACTGGGCCAACTCCGACTACACCTTC,-,TRBJ1-2,-,TRBV6-2/TRBV6-3
CASSTDTVYSYNEQFF,TGTGCCAGTAGTACCGATACAGTTTACTCCTACAATGAGCAGTTCTTC,-,TRBJ2-1,-,TRBV19
CASSWGGNTEAFF,TGTGCCAGCAGCTGGGGAGGAAACACTGAAGCTTTCTTT,-,TRBJ1-1,-,TRBV14
CASSPDRGRWYYGYTF,TGTGCCAGCAGTCCGGACAGGGGGCGATGGTACTATGGCTACACCTTC,TRBD1,TRBJ1-2,-,TRBV6-5
CASSLGEYGYTF,TGTGCCAGCAGCTTAGGGGAGTACGGCTACACCTTC,-,TRBJ1-2,-,TRBV7-9
CASSARGISEQYF,TGTGCCAGCAGTGCTAGGGGAATTTCCGAGCAGTACTTC,-,TRBJ2-7,-,TRBV6-5
CATSDSRTGRNQPQHF,TGTGCCACCAGTGATTCCAGGACAGGCCGCAATCAGCCCCAGCATTTT,TRBD1,TRBJ1-5,-,TRBV24-1
CSARQGRDAGELFF,TGCAGTGCAAGACAGGGGCGCGATGCCGGGGAGCTGTTTTTT,TRBD1,TRBJ2-2,-,TRBV20-1
CSVVGQVTYEQYF,TGCAGCGTTGTAGGACAAGTCACCTACGAGCAGTACTTC,-,TRBJ2-7,medium-sized,TRBV29-1
CASSQADGNTEAFF,TGCGCCAGCAGCCAGGCGGACGGGAACACTGAAGCTTTCTTT,-,TRBJ1-1,-,TRBV4-1
CAVSSRPPYNEQFF,TGTGCCGTGAGCTCTCGGCCACCCTACAATGAGCAGTTCTTC,-,TRBJ2-1,-,TRBV30
CASIVEIKTGELFF,TGTGCCAGCATAGTGGAGATAAAGACCGGGGAGCTGTTTTTT,-,TRBJ2-2,-,TRBV2
CASSYGGATDTQYF,TGTGCCAGCAGTTACGGGGGGGCCACAGATACGCAGTATTTT,TRBD2,TRBJ2-3,-,TRBV7-3
CASSRTGDGGNTIYF,TGTGCCAGCAGCCGGACAGGGGATGGGGGAAACACCATATATTTT,TRBD1,TRBJ1-3,-,TRBV7-9
CATSRAGTGRSYGYTF,TGTGCCACCAGCAGAGCCGGGACAGGGCGCTCCTATGGCTACACCTTC,TRBD1,TRBJ1-2,-,TRBV15
CASRRRMNTEAFF,TGTGCCAGCCGCCGGAGAATGAACACTGAAGCTTTCTTT,-,TRBJ1-1,-,TRBV6-1
CASSVRMNTEAFF,TGTGCCAGCAGTGTTCGGATGAACACTGAAGCTTTCTTT,-,TRBJ1-1,-,TRBV6-1
CASSTAGTGGLGYTF,TGTGCCAGCAGCACAGCCGGGACAGGGGGCCTTGGCTACACCTTC,TRBD1,TRBJ1-2,-,TRBV5-6
CASSLEGFGYTF,TGCGCCAGCAGCTTGGAAGGGTTTGGCTACACCTTC,-,TRBJ1-2,-,TRBV5-1
CASSDEGTGANVLTF,TGTGCCAGCAGTGATGAGGGCACTGGGGCCAACGTCCTGACTTTC,-,TRBJ2-6,few,TRBV6-1
CASSSTRNTEAFF,TGTGCCAGCAGTTCTACACGGAACACTGAAGCTTTCTTT,-,TRBJ1-1,-,TRBV6-4
CASSLPAVYGYTF,TGTGCCAGCTCACTCCCAGCGGTCTATGGCTACACCTTC,-,TRBJ1-2,-,TRBV18
CASSQPLAGEQFF,TGCGCCAGCAGCCAGCCACTAGCGGGAGAGCAGTTCTTC,TRBD2,TRBJ2-1,few,TRBV4-1
CASSSETGGHGYTF,TGCGCCAGCAGCTCCGAGACAGGGGGCCACGGCTACACCTTC,TRBD1,TRBJ1-2,-,TRBV5-1
CASTFGTSNQPQHF,TGTGCCAGTACCTTCGGGACATCAAATCAGCCCCAGCATTTT,-,TRBJ1-5,few,TRBV19
CASSAGTGNTEAFF,TGTGCCAGCAGCGCCGGGACGGGGAACACTGAAGCTTTCTTT,-,TRBJ1-1,-,TRBV11-1
CAGQSGTGTSPLHF,TGTGCCGGGCAATCGGGGACAGGGACTTCACCCCTCCACTTT,TRBD1,TRBJ1-6,-,TRBV6-1
CASSPTSGGIYEQYF,TGTGCCAGCTCCCCGACTAGCGGGGGTATCTACGAGCAGTACTTC,TRBD2,TRBJ2-7,-,TRBV18
CASSFVNTEAFF,TGTGCCAGCAGTTTTGTAAACACTGAAGCTTTCTTT,-,TRBJ1-1,-,TRBV12-3/TRBV12-4
CASSQDGGAGRLAFF,TGCGCCAGCAGCCAAGATGGGGGCGCGGGTAGGTTGGCTTTCTTT,-,TRBJ1-1,-,TRBV4-1